This T cell receptor (beta chain) was found in a study of shared clonotypes between healthy human individuals. The authors' processing: ImmunoSEQ only sent back junction sequences with no quality scores, so filtering was done differently. Data came from immunoSEQ multiplex PCR; TCRdb stores just in-frame clones and leaves some out. The V and J calls and the clone size are those of that table, but D and trimming were determined from the DNA. Seen here are about 2.4 million clones, over 85% observed once, and the top ten hold about 0.38%. V was clipped by 7 bases and J by 4 bases; unmatched bases: 8. Germline-derived CDR1 and CDR2 are SGHTA and FQGNSA. The CDR3 sequence is 14 residues long.

The chain uses TRBV7-2 and TRBJ2-5; 8 bases align to TRBD2. The sequence derives from a man between 18 and 29 years old in good health. Some clones in this sample may be carry-over from other donors' samples. Sequencing used naive CD4+ T cells from PBMCs. The subset is: CD45RA+ positively selected. As DNA, the CDR3 is TGTGCCAGCATACCCGGGGGGGCACCAGAGACCCAGTACTTC. Translation: CASIPGGAPETQYF.